The T cell receptor beta chain under discussion was sequenced for a study of cytomegalovirus exposure and HLA in healthy donors. The method was immunoSEQ multiplex PCR; TCRdb's version includes in-frame clones alone and lacks a portion of them. The sample includes some 80,000 clones, 95% of them seen just once. With respect to this clone: As yet, its antigen is unknown.

This CDR3 region has 14 residues. The V end was cut by 5 bases, the J end by 2 bases, with 13 bases between. Germline values: CDR1 LNHDA, CDR2 SQIVND (reference sequence). General study findings and limits: Most TCR sequences were rare, but some public TCRs occurred in many donors. Cytomegalovirus association was assigned to about 150 TCR beta chains.

From the roughly 110-subject validation cohort, which was separate from the roughly 690-subject first cohort, the donors were drawn. Material: PBMCs. The chain couples TRBV19 to TRBJ2-7, with D possibly being TRBD2 (6 bases). This TCR came from a woman in her late teens or twenties in good health and CMV-seronegative. CDR3 region: CASSPRRDAYEQYF. The CDR3 DNA sequence: TGTGCCAGTAGTCCAAGGCGGGATGCCTACGAGCAGTACTTC.